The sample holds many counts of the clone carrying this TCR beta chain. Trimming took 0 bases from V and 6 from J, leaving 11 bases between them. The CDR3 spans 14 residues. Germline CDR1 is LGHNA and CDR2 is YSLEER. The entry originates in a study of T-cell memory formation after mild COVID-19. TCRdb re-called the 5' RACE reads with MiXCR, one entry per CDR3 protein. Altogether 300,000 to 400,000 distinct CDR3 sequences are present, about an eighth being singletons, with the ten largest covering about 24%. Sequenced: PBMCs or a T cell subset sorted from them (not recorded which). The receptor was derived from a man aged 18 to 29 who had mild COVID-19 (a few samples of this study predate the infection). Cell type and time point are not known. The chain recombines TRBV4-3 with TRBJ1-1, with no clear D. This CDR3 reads CASSQERLSAEAFF. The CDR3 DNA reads TGCGCCAGCAGCCAAGAACGGCTTAGTGCTGAAGCTTTCTTT.